The 22 T cell receptor beta chains presented below share a single source sample, sequenced in a study of blood T cell repertoires in COVID-19. Generated by immunoSEQ multiplex PCR, the TCRdb table keeps only in-frame clones and is missing some. The sample consists of 35,000 or so clones, roughly four fifths of them appearing once. Sequencing was performed on peripheral blood. These receptors all stem from a human donor in a cohort sampled during active or convalescent COVID-19. The donor label of this sample is uncertain.

V and J are TRBV6-5 and TRBJ2-5; TRBD1 matches 7 bases. Germline CDR1 is MNHEY and CDR2 is SVGAGI. The CDR3 sequence is 16 residues long. Trimming removed 1 base from V and 1 base from J; junction bases left unmatched: 6. The CDR3 loop reads CASSYLPGTAQETQYF. The CDR3 DNA sequence: TGTGCCAGCAGTTACTTACCCGGGACAGCCCAAGAGACCCAGTACTTC.

The V and J genes are TRBV27 and TRBJ2-7; 10 positions match TRBD1. Trimming cost V 2 bases and J 7 bases; bases outside gene matches: 8. The CDR3 covers 15 residues. CDR1 MNHEY and CDR2 SMNVEV come from the germline V gene (reference sequence). The CDR3 sequence: CASSLLRQGAREQYF. In nucleotides, the CDR3 is TGTGCCAGCAGTTTACTGAGACAGGGGGCAAGAGAGCAGTACTTC.

Comments on this clone: This same CDR3 is encoded by further DNA sequences in the sample. The rearrangement uses TRBV30 and TRBJ1-6; D perhaps matches TRBD1 (5 bases). The CDR3 contains 13 residues. The V gene's germline CDR1 is GTSNPN and CDR2 SVGIG (reference sequence). V dropped 4 bases and J dropped 3 bases, with 7 bases sitting between them. CDR3 loop: CAWTGHYNSPLHF. The CDR3 DNA reads as TGTGCCTGGACAGGGCACTATAATTCACCCCTCCACTTT.

The J gene is TRBJ1-2, the V gene TRBV27; perhaps TRBD1 as D (6 bases). Germline lookup yields CDR1 MNHEY and CDR2 SMNVEV (reference sequence). The ends were cut back, 4 bases at V and 3 bases at J, with 12 bases in the middle. CDR3 length: 14 amino acids. CDR3 in amino acids: CASSSQGSDYGYTF. The CDR3 nucleotides are TGTGCCAGCAGTTCGCAGGGGAGCGACTATGGCTACACCTTC.

The V gene is TRBV7-2, the J gene TRBJ2-2, with D perhaps TRBD2 (5 bases). The germline gives CDR1 SGHTA, CDR2 FQGNSA. Between the trimmed V and J ends, which lost 3 bases and 5 bases, there was a span of 7 bases. This CDR3 contains 13 residues. The CDR3 protein is CASSLIATGELFF. The DNA for the CDR3 is TGTGCCAGCAGCTTGATAGCGACCGGGGAGCTGTTTTTT. Drawing the rest from reference TRBV7-2 and TRBJ2-2, the complete variable domain is GAGVSQSPSNKVTEKGKDVELRCDPISGHTALYWYRQSLGQGLEFLIYFQGNSAPDKSGLPSDRFSAERTGGSVSTLTIQRTQQEDSAVYLCASSLIATGELFFGEGSRLTVL.

The chain has TRBV3-1 (or the pseudogene TRBV3-2) and TRBJ2-1, with 7 positions matching TRBD2. Germline V gene data show CDR1 as LGHDT and CDR2 as YNNKEL (reference sequence). The CDR3 runs to 17 residues. The trim removed 4 bases at V and 0 bases at J, leaving 9 bases unmatched. CDR3: CASSPTSALSSYNEQFF. CDR3 nucleotide sequence: TGTGCCAGCAGCCCAACTAGCGCCTTAAGCTCCTACAATGAGCAGTTCTTC.

V is TRBV5-1 and J is TRBJ1-2, with no clear D. CDR1 and CDR2 from the germline V gene are SGHRS and YFSETQ. The CDR3 contains 13 residues. Trimming stripped 4 bases from V and 4 bases from J, with 11 bases between. The CDR3 is CASSPEGAYGYTF. CDR3 DNA: TGCGCCAGCAGCCCAGAAGGAGCCTATGGCTACACCTTC.

The J gene is TRBJ1-4, the V gene TRBV19; 9 bases align to TRBD1. Unmatched junction bases numbered 7, after V lost 3 bases and J lost 8 bases. Germline CDR1 and CDR2: LNHDA and SQIVND (reference sequence). CDR3 length: 15 amino acids. The CDR3 reads CASSIRDRAGEKLFF. The CDR3, as DNA: TGTGCCAGTAGTATCCGGGACAGGGCGGGGGAAAAACTGTTTTTT. Complete variable domain (other parts from reference TRBV19 and TRBJ1-4): DGGITQSPKYLFRKEGQNVTLSCEQNLNHDAMYWYRQDPGQGLRLIYYSQIVNDFQKGDIAEGYSVSREKKESFPLTVTSAQKNPTAFYLCASSIRDRAGEKLFFGSGTQLSVL.

The rearrangement uses TRBV12-3 or TRBV12-4 and TRBJ1-3; D call uncertain. V lost 5 bases to trimming and J lost 0 bases, with 5 bases between them. CDR3 size: 13 residues. The CDR3 DNA follows: TGTGCCAGCAGTCAGATCTCTGGAAACACCATATATTTT. It translates to CASSQISGNTIYF.

The V call is TRBV18, the J call TRBJ2-7, with D perhaps TRBD1 (6 bases). Trimming left V 3 bases short and J 6 bases short, with 9 bases between. Germline values: CDR1 KGHSH, CDR2 LQKENI. The CDR3 covers 12 residues. CDR3 amino acids: CASSPSGAEQYF. The CDR3 DNA is TGTGCCAGCTCACCTTCAGGGGCCGAGCAGTACTTC.

The rearrangement links TRBV6-5 to TRBJ2-1, with D possibly TRBD1 on 8 matching bases. V was clipped by 6 bases and J by 8 bases, with 20 bases between them. Germline V gene sequence: CDR1 MNHEY, CDR2 SVGAGI. The CDR3 has 15 residues. The CDR3 spells CASRFDRGGFDEQFF. The DNA for the CDR3 is TGTGCCAGCAGATTTGACAGGGGAGGGTTTGATGAGCAGTTCTTC.

This clone was counted a single time. The chain is built from TRBV2 and TRBJ2-4; 10 nucleotides match TRBD2. This CDR3 contains 15 residues. Looked up from germline, CDR1 is SNHLY and CDR2 is FYNNEI. After removal of 2 bases from V and 8 bases from J, the junction contained 6 bases not matched to a gene. CDR3 protein: CASSEPSGSGDIQYF. The CDR3 DNA is TGTGCCAGCAGTGAACCTAGCGGGAGTGGTGACATTCAGTACTTC.

The V gene is TRBV12-3 or TRBV12-4, the J gene TRBJ1-1; D uncertain. This CDR3 contains 13 residues. The germline V and J ends were trimmed by 7 bases and 0 bases, with 9 bases remaining between them. DNA of the CDR3: TGTGCCAGCATCTACGGGGTGAACACTGAAGCTTTCTTT. This encodes CASIYGVNTEAFF.

The chain carries TRBV24-1 and TRBJ2-7; D unclear. Germline V gene sequence: CDR1 KGHDR, CDR2 SFDVKD. The germline V and J ends were trimmed by 4 bases and 6 bases, with 18 bases remaining between them. The CDR3 has 15 amino acids. For the CDR3, the DNA is TGTGCCACCAGTGACCCCTCCTTAGGAGCATCCGAGCAGTACTTC. Amino acids: CATSDPSLGASEQYF.

V usage is TRBV11-3 and J usage is TRBJ1-1, with D unclear. Trimming left V 1 base short and J 1 base short, with 7 bases between. The CDR3 is made up of 14 amino acids. CDR1 and CDR2 from the germline V gene are SGHNT and YENEEA. The CDR3 is CASSLGAGNTEAFF. CDR3 DNA: TGTGCCAGCAGCTTAGGGGCGGGGAACACTGAAGCTTTCTTT.

V and J are TRBV27 and TRBJ2-7, with D hard to call. CDR1 and CDR2 (germline): MNHEY, SMNVEV (reference sequence). Trimming removed 5 bases from V and 4 bases from J, with 18 bases in between. The length of the CDR3 is 15 residues. The CDR3 loop is CASSVSGAALYEQYF. DNA of the CDR3: TGTGCCAGCAGTGTCTCGGGTGCAGCCTTATACGAGCAGTACTTC.

This chain links TRBV20-1 with TRBJ2-3, with 13 bases that match TRBD2. CDR3 length: 16 amino acids. CDR1 is DFQATT and CDR2 is SNEGSKA in the germline V gene (reference sequence). V lost 3 bases to trimming and J lost 4 bases; unmatched junction nucleotides: 7. The CDR3 reads CSASLTSGRPADTQYF. The CDR3, as DNA: TGCAGTGCTAGTCTGACTAGCGGGAGGCCTGCAGATACGCAGTATTTT.

The sample holds one count of this clone. The J gene is TRBJ1-1, the V gene TRBV10-3; 7 nucleotides agree with TRBD1. Germline V lookup: CDR1 ENHRY, CDR2 SYGVKD. The CDR3 totals 14 residues. J gave up 6 bases and V 8 bases, and 12 bases lay outside the gene matches. CDR3 DNA sequence: TGTGCCATCCGCCTCGGAGGGGGCCAATCTGAAGCTTTCTTT. Translating gives CAIRLGGGQSEAFF.

This chain joins TRBV19 and TRBJ2-7; TRBD2 matches 11 bases. This CDR3 spans 14 amino acids. Trimming removed 7 bases from V and 6 bases from J; junction bases left unmatched: 8. The germline V gene has CDR1 LNHDA and CDR2 SQIVND (reference sequence). The CDR3, as DNA: TGTGCCAGTAAGCTAGCGGGAGGAGGAAGCGAGCAGTACTTC. Translating gives CASKLAGGGSEQYF. The variable domain in full, with the rest retrieved from reference TRBV19 and TRBJ2-7, is DGGITQSPKYLFRKEGQNVTLSCEQNLNHDAMYWYRQDPGQGLRLIYYSQIVNDFQKGDIAEGYSVSREKKESFPLTVTSAQKNPTAFYLCASKLAGGGSEQYFGPGTRLTVT.

The chain combines TRBV4-2 with TRBJ2-7, with 10 bases aligning to TRBD2. The CDR3 totals 19 residues. The V and J ends lost 5 bases and 2 bases, in that order; junction bases with no gene match: 18. Germline V CDR1 and CDR2: LGHNA, YNFKEQ. CDR3 sequence reads: CASSSHRGLAGASAYEQYF. DNA of the CDR3: TGTGCCAGCAGCTCCCACCGGGGGCTAGCGGGAGCTTCAGCCTACGAGCAGTACTTC.

This clone came up once. V is TRBV18 and J is TRBJ1-5, with a weak D call TRBD1 (5 bases). The ends were cut back, 1 base at V and 4 bases at J, with 11 bases in the middle. There are 15 residues in the CDR3. Germline V CDR1 and CDR2: KGHSH, LQKENI. The CDR3 bases are TGTGCCAGCTCACCACTTCGGGCAGGGAATCAGCCCCAGCATTTT. Translated: CASSPLRAGNQPQHF.

Points on this clone: In the same sample, other DNA sequences code for this CDR3. The chain employs TRBV5-1 and TRBJ2-1, with TRBD2 matching over 10 bases. The germline V gene encodes CDR1 SGHRS and CDR2 YFSETQ. The J segment lost 7 bases and the V segment lost 3 bases, leaving 1 base of the junction unmatched. This CDR3 contains 13 residues. This CDR3 is CASSWTSGNEQFF. CDR3 coding DNA: TGCGCCAGCAGCTGGACTAGCGGTAATGAGCAGTTCTTC.